The T cell receptor beta chain under discussion was sequenced for a study of preoperative IRX-2 immunotherapy in early breast cancer. The data were produced by immunoSEQ multiplex PCR, yet TCRdb's version contains in-frame clones alone and is incomplete. The sample has about 62,000 clones; around 94% are singletons. Treatment defined: preoperative locoregional IRX-2 cytokine immunotherapy. This phase Ib study tested locoregional IRX-2 cytokine immunotherapy given before surgery. The CDR3 contains 15 residues. Between the trimmed V and J ends, which lost 1 base and 0 bases, there was a span of 4 bases. Germline assignment: CDR1 MNHEY and CDR2 SMNVEV (reference sequence).

V is TRBV27 and J is TRBJ2-6; D not resolved. The TCR sequence derives from a human donor with breast cancer. Specimen collection occurred from a patient treated with IRX-2 immunotherapy. CDR3 DNA sequence: TGTGCCAGCAGTTTATTGGGCTCTGGGGCCAACGTCCTGACTTTC. As protein: CASSLLGSGANVLTF.